The clone carrying this T cell receptor beta chain was counted only a few times. This sample was included in a study of T-cell reconstitution after alpha-beta-depleted transplantation in children. This CDR3 contains 18 residues. The V and J ends lost 4 bases and 0 bases, in that order; junction bases with no gene match: 13. Germline CDR1 is SGHRS and CDR2 is YFSETQ. Unique molecular identifiers were used in preparing the TCRbeta library. TCRdb independently ran MiXCR on the PCR reads; one entry per CDR3 protein. The sample yields 190,000 or so distinct CDR3 sequences, more than 6.5% seen once. This sequence was found in a human donor who donated a stem cell graft to a child with Wiskott-Aldrich syndrome. The chain is built from TRBV5-1 and TRBJ2-1; 7 bases agree with TRBD1. The sequencing used PBMCs from the stem cell graft donor, collected from the stem cell graft. The DNA for the CDR3 is TGCGCCAGCAGCCCGTTTGGATCCCAGGGGGTCTCCTACAATGAGCAGTTCTTC. It translates to CASSPFGSQGVSYNEQFF. The entire variable domain, with the rest obtained from reference TRBV5-1 and TRBJ2-1, is as follows: KAGVTQTPRYLIKTRGQQVTLSCSPISGHRSVSWYQQTPGQGLQFLFEYFSETQRNKGNFPGRFSGRQFSNSRSEMNVSTLELGDSALYLCASSPFGSQGVSYNEQFFGPGTRLTVL.